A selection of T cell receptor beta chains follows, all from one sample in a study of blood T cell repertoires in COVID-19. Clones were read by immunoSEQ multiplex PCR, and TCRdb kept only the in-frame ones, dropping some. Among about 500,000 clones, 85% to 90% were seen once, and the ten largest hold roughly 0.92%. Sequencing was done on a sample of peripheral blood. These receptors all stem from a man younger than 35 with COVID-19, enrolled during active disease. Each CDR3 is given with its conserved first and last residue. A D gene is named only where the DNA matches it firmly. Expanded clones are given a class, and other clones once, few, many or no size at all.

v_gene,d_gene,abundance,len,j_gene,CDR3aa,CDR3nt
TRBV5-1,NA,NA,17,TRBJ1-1,CASSLVEGVVGFGEAFF,TGCGCCAGCAGCTTGGTTGAGGGAGTTGTAGGATTTGGTGAAGCTTTCTTT
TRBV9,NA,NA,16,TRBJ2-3,CASSVGVATSTDTQYF,TGTGCCAGCAGCGTAGGGGTAGCGACTAGCACAGATACGCAGTATTTT
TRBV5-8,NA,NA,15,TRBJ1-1,CASSLGLQGNTEAFF,TGTGCCAGCAGCTTGGGTCTTCAGGGGAACACTGAAGCTTTCTTT
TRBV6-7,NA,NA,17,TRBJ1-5,CASSYAQGKVGDQPQHF,TGTGCCAGCAGTTACGCCCAGGGTAAGGTTGGGGATCAGCCCCAGCATTTT
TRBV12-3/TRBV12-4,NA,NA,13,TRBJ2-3,CASRVAGTDTQYF,TGTGCCAGCAGGGTAGCGGGCACAGATACGCAGTATTTT
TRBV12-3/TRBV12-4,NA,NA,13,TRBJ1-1,CASNLILNTEAFF,TGTGCCAGCAATCTAATTCTGAACACTGAAGCTTTCTTT
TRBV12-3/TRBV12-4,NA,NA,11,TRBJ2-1,CASSLFDEQFF,TGTGCCAGCAGTCTGTTTGATGAGCAGTTCTTC
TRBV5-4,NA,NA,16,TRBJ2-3,CASAWGHGGGTDTQYF,TGTGCCAGCGCCTGGGGGCATGGGGGTGGCACAGATACGCAGTATTTT
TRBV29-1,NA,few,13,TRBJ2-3,CSVEVQGADTQYF,TGCAGCGTTGAGGTGCAGGGCGCAGATACGCAGTATTTT
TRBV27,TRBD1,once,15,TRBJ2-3,CASSPGTGGRDTQYF,TGTGCCAGCAGTCCCGGGACAGGGGGCAGAGATACGCAGTATTTT
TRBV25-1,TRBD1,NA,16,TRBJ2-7,CASSPTWGTGDDEQYF,TGTGCCAGCAGTCCAACGTGGGGGACAGGGGACGACGAGCAGTACTTC
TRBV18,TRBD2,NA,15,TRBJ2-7,CASSPSSGGVNEQYF,TGTGCCAGCTCACCTTCTAGCGGGGGGGTGAACGAGCAGTACTTC
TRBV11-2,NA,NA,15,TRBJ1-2,CASSPQLVADYGYTF,TGTGCCAGCAGCCCTCAGCTCGTGGCGGACTATGGCTACACCTTC
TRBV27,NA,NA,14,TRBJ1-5,CASSLRGAYQPQHF,TGTGCCAGCAGTTTACGCGGGGCATATCAGCCCCAGCATTTT
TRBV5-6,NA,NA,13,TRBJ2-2,CASRQKNTGELFF,TGTGCCAGCCGACAGAAGAACACCGGGGAGCTGTTTTTT
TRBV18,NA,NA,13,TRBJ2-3,CASSERGTDTQYF,TGTGCCAGCTCAGAAAGGGGGACAGATACGCAGTATTTT
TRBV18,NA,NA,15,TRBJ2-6,CASSPLGAGANVLTF,TGTGCCAGCTCACCATTGGGGGCCGGGGCCAACGTCCTGACTTTC
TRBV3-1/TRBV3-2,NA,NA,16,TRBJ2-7,CASSRTSGGGTYEQYF,TGTGCCAGCAGCCGTACCTCGGGGGGCGGAACCTACGAGCAGTACTTC
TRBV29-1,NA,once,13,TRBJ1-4,CSVVNRKGEKLFF,TGCAGCGTTGTTAACAGGAAGGGTGAAAAACTGTTTTTT
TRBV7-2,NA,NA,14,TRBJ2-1,CASSLSNYYNEQFF,TGTGCCAGCAGCTTATCTAACTACTACAATGAGCAGTTCTTC
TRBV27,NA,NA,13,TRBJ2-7,CASSARLRDEQYF,TGTGCCAGCAGTGCCAGGCTTCGCGACGAGCAGTACTTC
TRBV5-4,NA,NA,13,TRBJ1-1,CASSFIRNTEAFF,TGTGCCAGCAGCTTTATCAGGAACACTGAAGCTTTCTTT
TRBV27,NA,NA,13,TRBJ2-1,CASSTVRAGKQFF,TGTGCCAGCAGTACCGTTAGGGCGGGAAAGCAGTTCTTC
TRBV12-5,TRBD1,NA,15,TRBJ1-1,CASGLMRTGATEAFF,TGTGCTAGTGGTTTGATGAGGACAGGGGCCACTGAAGCTTTCTTT
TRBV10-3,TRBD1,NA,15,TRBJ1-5,CAIRETGRSNQPQHF,TGTGCCATCAGGGAGACAGGGCGTAGCAATCAGCCCCAGCATTTT
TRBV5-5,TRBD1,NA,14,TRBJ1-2,CASSSPGQKAGYTF,TGTGCCAGCAGCTCTCCGGGACAGAAGGCGGGCTACACCTTC
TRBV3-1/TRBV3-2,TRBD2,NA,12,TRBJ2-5,CASRLAQETQYF,TGTGCCAGCCGACTAGCCCAAGAGACCCAGTACTTC
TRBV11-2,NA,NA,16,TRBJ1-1,CASSSPGGVMNTEAFF,TGTGCCAGCAGCTCCCCTGGGGGGGTTATGAACACTGAAGCTTTCTTT
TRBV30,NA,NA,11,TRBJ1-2,CAWSLTGGYTF,TGTGCCTGGAGTCTAACGGGGGGCTACACCTTC
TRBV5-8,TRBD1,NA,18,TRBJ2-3,CASSPNSWGQGPLNTQYF,TGTGCCAGCAGCCCTAACTCGTGGGGACAGGGGCCTTTGAATACGCAGTATTTT
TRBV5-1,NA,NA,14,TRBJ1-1,CASSGGTANTEAFF,TGCGCCAGCAGCGGCGGGACGGCGAACACTGAAGCTTTCTTT
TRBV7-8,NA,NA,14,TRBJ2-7,CASSSDNAHYEQYF,TGTGCCAGCAGTTCCGACAACGCCCACTACGAGCAGTACTTC
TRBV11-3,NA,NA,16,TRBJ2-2,CASSLEPGTNTGELFF,TGTGCCAGCAGCTTAGAGCCCGGGACGAACACCGGGGAGCTGTTTTTT
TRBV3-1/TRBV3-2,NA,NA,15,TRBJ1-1,CASSQDVGGGTEAFF,TGTGCCAGCAGCCAAGATGTGGGGGGGGGCACTGAAGCTTTCTTT
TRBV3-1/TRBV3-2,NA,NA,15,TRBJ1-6,CASSQRAHWAQPLHF,TGTGCCAGCAGCCAAAGAGCCCATTGGGCCCAGCCCCTCCACTTT
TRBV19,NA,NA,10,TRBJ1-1,CASAGAGAFF,TGTGCCAGTGCGGGCGCCGGGGCTTTCTTT
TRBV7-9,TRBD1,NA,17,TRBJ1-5,CASSPPTGSPHNQPQHF,TGTGCCAGCAGCCCACCGACAGGGAGCCCCCACAATCAGCCCCAGCATTTT
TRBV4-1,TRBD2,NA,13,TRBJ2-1,CASSRGGDNEQFF,TGCGCCAGCAGCCGTGGGGGGGACAATGAGCAGTTCTTC
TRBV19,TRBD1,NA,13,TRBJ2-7,CASRQGAAYEQYF,TGTGCCAGTAGGCAGGGGGCGGCCTACGAGCAGTACTTC
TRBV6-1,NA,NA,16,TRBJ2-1,CASSEAPGGTYNEQFF,TGTGCCAGCAGTGAAGCGCCCGGGGGAACCTACAATGAGCAGTTCTTC
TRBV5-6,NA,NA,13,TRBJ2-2,CASSPAGTGELFF,TGTGCCAGCAGCCCTGCAGGGACCGGGGAGCTGTTTTTT
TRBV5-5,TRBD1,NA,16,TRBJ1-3,CASSTAGGLSGNTIYF,TGTGCCAGCAGCACGGCAGGGGGACTCTCTGGAAACACCATATATTTT
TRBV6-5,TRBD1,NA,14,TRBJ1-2,CASSYTGQGSGYTF,TGTGCCAGCAGTTACACCGGACAGGGTTCCGGCTACACCTTC
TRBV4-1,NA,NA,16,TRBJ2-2,CASSPALSGVTGELFF,TGCGCCAGCAGCCCGGCCCTCTCGGGGGTCACCGGGGAGCTGTTTTTT
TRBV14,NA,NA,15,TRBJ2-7,CASSQGTGRRYEQYF,TGTGCCAGCAGCCAAGGAACAGGCAGGCGTTACGAGCAGTACTTC
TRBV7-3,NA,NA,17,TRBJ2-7,CASSQRFLGRECNEQYF,TGTGCCAGCAGCCAAAGGTTCTTGGGTAGGGAGTGTAACGAGCAGTACTTC
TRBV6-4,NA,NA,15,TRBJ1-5,CASRASPGADQPQHF,TGTGCCAGCAGAGCATCACCAGGGGCCGATCAGCCCCAGCATTTT
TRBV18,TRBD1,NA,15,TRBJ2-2,CASSRDRGQTGELFF,TGTGCCAGCTCACGCGACAGGGGTCAAACCGGGGAGCTGTTTTTT
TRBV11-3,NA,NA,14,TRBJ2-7,CASSLFPGTYEQYF,TGTGCCAGCAGCTTGTTTCCGGGGACCTACGAGCAGTACTTC
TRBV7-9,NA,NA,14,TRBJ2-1,CASSFTSPYNEQFF,TGTGCCAGCAGCTTTACTAGCCCCTACAATGAGCAGTTCTTC
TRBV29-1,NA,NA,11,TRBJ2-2,CSVRVGGELFF,TGCAGCGTTCGGGTTGGCGGGGAGCTGTTTTTT
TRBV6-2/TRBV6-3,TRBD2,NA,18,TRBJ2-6,CASSWASGGLTGANVLTF,TGTGCCAGCAGTTGGGCTAGCGGGGGGTTAACTGGGGCCAACGTCCTGACTTTC
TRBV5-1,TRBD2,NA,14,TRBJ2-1,CASSLREYGFEQFF,TGCGCCAGCAGCCTGCGGGAGTACGGCTTTGAGCAGTTCTTC